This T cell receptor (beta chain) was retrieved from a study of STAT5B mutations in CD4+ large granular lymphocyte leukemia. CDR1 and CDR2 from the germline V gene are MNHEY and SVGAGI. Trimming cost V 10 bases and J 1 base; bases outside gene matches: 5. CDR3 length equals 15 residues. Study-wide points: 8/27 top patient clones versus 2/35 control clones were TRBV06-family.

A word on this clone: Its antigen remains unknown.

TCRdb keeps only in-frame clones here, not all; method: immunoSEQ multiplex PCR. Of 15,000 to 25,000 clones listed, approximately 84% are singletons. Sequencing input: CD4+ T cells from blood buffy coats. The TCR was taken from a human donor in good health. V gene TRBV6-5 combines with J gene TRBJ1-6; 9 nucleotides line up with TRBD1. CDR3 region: CATLGQGSYNSPLHF. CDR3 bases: TGTGCCACCCTGGGACAGGGATCCTATAATTCACCCCTCCACTTT.